This TCR beta chain was observed in a study of technical replicates of blood from several donors. The table came from immunoSEQ multiplex PCR; TCRdb's copy has only in-frame clones and leaves some out. The table lists about 71,000 clones, roughly 90% of them singletons, with 0.41% in the top ten. V lost 6 bases to trimming and J lost 0 bases, with 14 bases between them. Germline CDR1 MNHNY, CDR2 SVGAGI (reference sequence). The CDR3 runs to 15 residues. The clonotype comes from a human donor in good health. V is TRBV6-6 and J is TRBJ1-2; TRBD1 might be the D (6 bases). The sample taken for sequencing was T cells isolated from PBMCs. CDR3 nucleotides: TGTGCCAGCAGATTCTCAGGGGCCGCTAACTATGGCTACACCTTC. Its translation is CASRFSGAANYGYTF.